A selection of T cell receptor beta chains follows, all from one sample in a study of a mutant IDH1 vaccine in newly diagnosed glioma. Sequencing used immunoSEQ multiplex PCR; TCRdb keeps in-frame clones, though not all of them. The table includes 20,000 to 25,000 clones, 93% detected once. Sequencing was performed on PBMCs, taken from a glioma patient treated with radiotherapy, temozolomide or both. These receptor sequences come from a man aged 35 to 55 with glioma. CDR3s include the opening cysteine and the closing phenylalanine or tryptophan. The D gene is left open where the match is weak. Rows give clone size only sometimes, using once, few, many, or a class for an expanded clone.

D gene	clone size	J gene	V gene	CDR3 DNA	CDR3 protein
.	.	TRBJ1-6	TRBV7-3	TGTGCCAGCAGCTTAAGGCAGGACAATTCACCCCTCCACTTT	CASSLRQDNSPLHF
TRBD2	.	TRBJ2-5	TRBV10-1	TGCGCCAGCACCCGACTAGCGGGGGGGAGGACCCAGTACTTC	CASTRLAGGRTQYF
.	.	TRBJ2-7	TRBV27	TGTGCCAGCTCCCCACAGGGTCGCGAGCAGTACTTC	CASSPQGREQYF
.	.	TRBJ1-2	TRBV7-2	TGTGCCAGCAGCTTAGCTTTCAGGGGTGGCGATGGCTACACCTTC	CASSLAFRGGDGYTF
TRBD2	.	TRBJ2-3	TRBV10-3	TGTGCCACCGGGACTAGCGGGGAGACAGATACGCAGTATTTT	CATGTSGETDTQYF
.	.	TRBJ2-1	TRBV11-2	TGTGCCAGCAGCTCCTTTGCTTTCGATGAGCAGTTCTTC	CASSSFAFDEQFF
TRBD2	.	TRBJ2-3	TRBV4-3	TGCGCCAGCAGCCCCCACCGCGGGGGGGCTTTCACAGATACGCAGTATTTT	CASSPHRGGAFTDTQYF
TRBD1	.	TRBJ2-5	TRBV9	TGTGCCAGCAGCCCTCGTTCCGGGACAGGGGAAGAGACCCAGTACTTC	CASSPRSGTGEETQYF
.	.	TRBJ1-2	TRBV9	TGTGCCAGCAGCTCACATATATTGGACACGTCCTATGGCTACACCTTC	CASSSHILDTSYGYTF
.	few	TRBJ1-6	TRBV5-6	TGTGCCAGCAGCTTCGGGACGATTTCGGATTCACCCCTCCACTTT	CASSFGTISDSPLHF
.	.	TRBJ2-7	TRBV25-1	TGTGCCAGCAGCCCGACAAACTCCTACGAGCAGTACTTC	CASSPTNSYEQYF
.	.	TRBJ1-1	TRBV6-5	TGTGCCAGCAACCTACGCGGGGGGACGAACACTGAAGCTTTCTTT	CASNLRGGTNTEAFF
TRBD2	.	TRBJ2-1	TRBV14	TGTGCCAGCAGCCAAGCCGGGAGGGCCGAATCCCACAATGAGCAGTTCTTC	CASSQAGRAESHNEQFF
.	.	TRBJ1-1	TRBV19	TGTGCCAGTAGTAGCAACTCCGGGCCTAACACTGAAGCTTTCTTT	CASSSNSGPNTEAFF
.	few	TRBJ2-7	TRBV9	TGTGCCAGCAGCGCCAGGGACTCCAGTTCCTACGAGCAGTACTTC	CASSARDSSSYEQYF
.	.	TRBJ1-3	TRBV6-1	TGTGCCAGCAGTGCCGGGACCGGCTCTGGAAACACCATATATTTT	CASSAGTGSGNTIYF
.	.	TRBJ2-1	TRBV7-2	TGTGCCAGCAACACGAACCCAGGTGAGCAGTTCTTC	CASNTNPGEQFF
TRBD1	.	TRBJ1-5	TRBV19	TGTGCCAGTAGTATAGAGGGGACAGGGCTTCGACAGCCCCAGCATTTT	CASSIEGTGLRQPQHF
.	.	TRBJ1-5	TRBV2	TGTGCCAGCAGTGAGGAACAGGGTAATCAGCCCCAGCATTTT	CASSEEQGNQPQHF
.	.	TRBJ1-1	TRBV5-6	TGTGCCAGCAGCCTCGTCGGGGTAATGAACACTGAAGCTTTCTTT	CASSLVGVMNTEAFF
.	.	TRBJ1-2	TRBV19	TGTGCCAGTAATGCGGGGGGCGCGGCCCTGAACTATGGCTACACCTTC	CASNAGGAALNYGYTF
.	.	TRBJ1-2	TRBV5-1	TGCGCCAGCAGCTTGGGAACGGTCCGCTACACCTTC	CASSLGTVRYTF
TRBD1	.	TRBJ2-2	TRBV15	TGTGCCACCAGCAGACGACAGGGTTTAGAGACCGGGGAGCTGTTTTTT	CATSRRQGLETGELFF
TRBD1	.	TRBJ2-1	TRBV29-1	TGCAGCGTTCCCAGACAGGGGACCTACAATGAGCAGTTCTTC	CSVPRQGTYNEQFF
.	.	TRBJ2-7	TRBV27	TGTGCCGGGGGTTACGGACCCTACGAGCAGTACTTC	CAGGYGPYEQYF
.	once	TRBJ1-2	TRBV11-2	TGTGCCAGCAGCTTAAGGGGTCAGGGAAGTGGCTACACCTTC	CASSLRGQGSGYTF
TRBD2	.	TRBJ2-5	TRBV6-5	TGTGCCTCCTCCTCTATGGGGGGGGAGACCCAGTACTTC	CASSSMGGETQYF
.	.	TRBJ1-1	TRBV10-3	TGTGCCATCAGTGAGTCGAAGGGAAGAAACACTGAAGCTTTCTTT	CAISESKGRNTEAFF
.	.	TRBJ2-7	TRBV7-9	TGTGCCAGCAGCCCTTCCCTCAGTCCCACTTACGAGCAGTACTTC	CASSPSLSPTYEQYF
.	.	TRBJ2-3	TRBV9	TGTGCCAGCAGCGTAGGAGGGACAGATACGCAGTATTTT	CASSVGGTDTQYF
TRBD2	.	TRBJ2-2	TRBV25-1	TGTGCCAGCAGTGAATCGGGTAGCGGGAGGAACACCGGGGAGCTGTTTTTT	CASSESGSGRNTGELFF
TRBD1	.	TRBJ1-1	TRBV19	TGTGCCAGTAGTATGAACAGGGGAGCTTTCTTT	CASSMNRGAFF
.	.	TRBJ2-2	TRBV4-1	TGCGCCAGCAGCCAAATCGACATGGGTTTTGTTTCCGGGGAGCTGTTTTTT	CASSQIDMGFVSGELFF
TRBD2	.	TRBJ2-7	TRBV7-2	TGTGCCAGCAGCCAGATAGCGGGGGCCACGTCCAAGCAGTACTTC	CASSQIAGATSKQYF
.	.	TRBJ2-7	TRBV2	TGTGCCAGCGCGGATCTGAACGAGCAGTACTTC	CASADLNEQYF
.	.	TRBJ1-1	TRBV6-5	TGTGCCAGCAGTTACTCGCGTTCTGGATTGAACACTGAAGCTTTCTTT	CASSYSRSGLNTEAFF
.	.	TRBJ1-2	TRBV7-2	TGTGCCAGCAGCTTAGACAGGAGTGGCTACACCTTC	CASSLDRSGYTF
TRBD1	.	TRBJ2-5	TRBV6-5	TGTGCCAGCAGCCCAAGGACAGGGACTCGGACCCAGTACTTC	CASSPRTGTRTQYF
.	.	TRBJ1-2	TRBV7-2	TGTGCCAGCAGCGACCGGGTCGGGGGTTCTTATGGCTACACCTTC	CASSDRVGGSYGYTF
.	.	TRBJ2-7	TRBV10-1	TGCGCCAGCAGTGAGGTAGGGGTTTACGAGCAGTACTTC	CASSEVGVYEQYF
.	.	TRBJ1-3	TRBV7-2	TGTGCCAGCAGCTCCCGGGACAGAAACACCATATATTTT	CASSSRDRNTIYF
TRBD1	.	TRBJ1-6	TRBV6-5	TGTGCCAGCAGTAACCGGGACAGGATTAATTCACCCCTCCACTTT	CASSNRDRINSPLHF
.	few	TRBJ2-1	TRBV11-2	TGTGCCAGCAGGTTGAAGGGGCCCAATGAGCAGTTCTTC	CASRLKGPNEQFF
.	.	TRBJ1-2	TRBV6-5	TGTGCCAGCACCCCGGGGTGGGGGGGGGATGGCTACACCTTC	CASTPGWGGDGYTF
.	.	TRBJ1-2	TRBV2	TGTGCCAGCAGTGCGGGGGAGGGGAAATCTAACTATGGCTACACCTTC	CASSAGEGKSNYGYTF
TRBD2	.	TRBJ2-3	TRBV5-5	TGTGCCAGCCCCCCGACTAGCGGGGGCGAAGAAACGCAGTATTTT	CASPPTSGGEETQYF
TRBD1	once	TRBJ1-1	TRBV28	TGTGCCAGCAGTTTCTATGCGCGGACAGGGCTGAACACTGAAGCTTTCTTT	CASSFYARTGLNTEAFF
TRBD1	.	TRBJ2-7	TRBV5-4	TGTGCCAGCAGCAGGGGACAGACCTACGAGCAGTACTTC	CASSRGQTYEQYF
TRBD2	.	TRBJ2-5	TRBV27	TGTGCCAGCCGTAAGTGGGGACTAGCGGGAGGAATGGAAGAGACCCAGTACTTC	CASRKWGLAGGMEETQYF
.	.	TRBJ1-1	TRBV5-3	TGTGCCAGAAGCTTGGTACGCAGTAACGTCGCTTTCTTT	CARSLVRSNVAFF
.	.	TRBJ2-2	TRBV18	TGTGCCAGCTCACTCCCGGCAGGGAGGAGCACCGGGGAGCTGTTTTTT	CASSLPAGRSTGELFF
TRBD2	.	TRBJ2-2	TRBV5-6	TGTGCCAGCAGCACAGGACTAGCGGGCTCGAACACCGGGGAGCTGTTTTTT	CASSTGLAGSNTGELFF
TRBD1	.	TRBJ2-6	TRBV19	TGTGCCAGTAGTACGACAGGGGGCACTGGGGCCAACGTCCTGACTTTC	CASSTTGGTGANVLTF
.	.	TRBJ2-1	TRBV19	TGTGCCAGTAGTATTATGGGGGCGCCTTATGAGCAGTTCTTC	CASSIMGAPYEQFF
.	once	TRBJ2-6	TRBV2	TGTGCCAGCAGTGAAACTGGGGCCAACGTCCTGACTTTC	CASSETGANVLTF